The clone carrying this T cell receptor beta chain was picked up many times. Its antigen is unidentified. This sample is part of a study of T cells after yellow fever vaccination. Study outcomes and limitations: CD4 and CD8 compartments shared a small share of clonotypes. Detected again after the booster were most primary-vaccination clones, at 95% to 98% CD4 and approximately 87% CD8. FACS-sorted repertoires might harbor abundant contaminating clonotypes from the bulk population.

TCRdb re-derived calls from the 5' RACE reads in MiXCR, one entry per CDR3 protein. The table has about 240,000 distinct CDR3 sequences, 3.6% seen once. Trimming took off 4 bases at V and 6 bases at J, with 14 bases between the two ends. Germline V gives CDR1 SGHRS, CDR2 YFSETQ. CDR3 length: 13 amino acids. This sequence was found in a man younger than 35 who received the YFV17D yellow fever vaccine. This chain uses TRBV5-1 with TRBJ2-7; no clear D. Sequencing used PBMCs, obtained 15 days after the yellow fever booster vaccination. For the CDR3, the DNA is TGCGCCAGCAGCCAATCATGGGGTTTCGAGCAGTACTTC. This encodes CASSQSWGFEQYF.